Listed below are T cell receptor beta chains from one sample, sequenced in a study of human T cells and chemical hapten exposure. TCRdb redid the calling of the RACE reads with MiXCR, one entry per CDR3 protein. The sample holds 38,000 or so distinct CDR3 sequences, more than 8% seen once. The sequencing used whole blood, collected in connection with sensitization to the hapten diphenylcyclopropenone (DPC). These receptors were obtained from a man in his forties or fifties with alopecia areata. Some clones in this sample may be carry-over from other donors' samples. Each CDR3 is given with its conserved first and last residue. Each record gives: CDR3 protein, CDR3 DNA, D gene, clone size, V gene, J gene. A D gene is named only where the DNA matches it firmly. Size is omitted from some rows. Given values are once, few, many or a class for expanded clones.

CDR3: CASSPGTVGGELFF; DNA: TGTGCCAGCAGCCCAGGGACAGTCGGCGGGGAGCTGTTTTTT; D: TRBD1; size: few; V: TRBV11-2; J: TRBJ2-2
CDR3: CASGSVGTGAFF; DNA: TGTGCCAGCGGATCGGTGGGGACGGGAGCTTTCTTT; D: NA; size: NA; V: TRBV28; J: TRBJ1-1
CDR3: CASSLGTNPTDTQYF; DNA: TGTGCCAGCAGCTTAGGGACTAACCCCACAGATACGCAGTATTTT; D: NA; size: many; V: TRBV7-2; J: TRBJ2-3
CDR3: CASSVRQGAMEDTQYF; DNA: TGTGCCAGCAGCGTTAGACAGGGGGCGATGGAGGATACGCAGTATTTT; D: TRBD1; size: few; V: TRBV9; J: TRBJ2-3
CDR3: CASSGRLAGGLRNEQFF; DNA: TGTGCCAGTAGTGGCCGACTAGCGGGAGGGCTAAGGAATGAGCAGTTCTTC; D: TRBD2; size: many; V: TRBV19; J: TRBJ2-1
CDR3: CASSFAAGSYEQYF; DNA: TGTGCCAGCAGTTTCGCGGCAGGCTCCTACGAGCAGTACTTC; D: NA; size: NA; V: TRBV12-3/TRBV12-4; J: TRBJ2-7
CDR3: CSAREVPSGRARETQYF; DNA: TGCAGTGCTAGAGAGGTCCCTAGCGGGAGGGCCAGGGAGACCCAGTACTTC; D: TRBD2; size: many; V: TRBV20-1; J: TRBJ2-5
CDR3: CASSSDAGGTDTQYF; DNA: TGTGCCAGCAGTTCCGACGCCGGAGGCACAGATACGCAGTATTTT; D: NA; size: few; V: TRBV28; J: TRBJ2-3
CDR3: CSVAGGGGYTF; DNA: TGCAGCGTGGCAGGGGGCGGTGGCTACACCTTC; D: TRBD1; size: many; V: TRBV29-1; J: TRBJ1-2
CDR3: CASSPGRGRLRGTDTQYF; DNA: TGTGCCAGCAGCCCTGGTAGGGGCAGGCTCCGTGGCACAGATACGCAGTATTTT; D: NA; size: NA; V: TRBV7-3; J: TRBJ2-3
CDR3: CASSDGSYRTDTQYF; DNA: TGTGCCAGCAGTGACGGCAGTTACCGCACAGATACGCAGTATTTT; D: NA; size: NA; V: TRBV6-4; J: TRBJ2-3
CDR3: CSVAQLGRGFGYTF; DNA: TGCAGCGTTGCCCAGTTGGGCAGGGGGTTCGGCTACACCTTC; D: TRBD1; size: many; V: TRBV29-1; J: TRBJ1-2
CDR3: CASSDRGQPGELFF; DNA: TGTGCCAGCAGTGACAGGGGGCAGCCCGGGGAGCTGTTTTTT; D: TRBD1; size: many; V: TRBV25-1; J: TRBJ2-2
CDR3: CSVDRGSHLIDEQFF; DNA: TGCAGCGTTGACAGGGGCTCCCACCTTATCGATGAGCAGTTCTTC; D: NA; size: many; V: TRBV29-1; J: TRBJ2-1
CDR3: CATSSRAGGSGNTIYF; DNA: TGTGCCACCAGCAGCCGCGCGGGGGGATCTGGAAACACCATATATTTT; D: NA; size: many; V: TRBV15; J: TRBJ1-3
CDR3: CASSDVAGGPYTQYF; DNA: TGTGCCAGCAGTGACGTAGCGGGAGGGCCATATACGCAGTATTTT; D: TRBD2; size: many; V: TRBV6-4; J: TRBJ2-3
CDR3: CASSLDSSYNEQFF; DNA: TGTGCCAGCAGCTTAGACAGCTCCTACAATGAGCAGTTCTTC; D: NA; size: few; V: TRBV7-2; J: TRBJ2-1
CDR3: CASRQSAGDGYTF; DNA: TGTGCCAGCAGGCAAAGTGCGGGGGATGGCTACACCTTC; D: NA; size: NA; V: TRBV7-9; J: TRBJ1-2
CDR3: CASKLTGASTGELFF; DNA: TGTGCCAGCAAGCTGACAGGGGCCAGCACCGGGGAGCTGTTTTTT; D: TRBD1; size: many; V: TRBV28; J: TRBJ2-2
CDR3: CASSARLAGGSADTQYF; DNA: TGTGCCAGCAGCGCCAGACTAGCGGGAGGTTCTGCAGATACGCAGTATTTT; D: TRBD2; size: many; V: TRBV9; J: TRBJ2-3
CDR3: CASSGLAGFSYEQYF; DNA: TGTGCCAGCAGCGGACTAGCGGGCTTCTCCTACGAGCAGTACTTC; D: TRBD2; size: NA; V: TRBV7-2; J: TRBJ2-7
CDR3: CASSQWVGGANVLTF; DNA: TGTGCCAGCAGCCAATGGGTTGGCGGGGCCAACGTCCTGACTTTC; D: NA; size: few; V: TRBV3-1; J: TRBJ2-6
CDR3: CASSPTPSGGYNEQFF; DNA: TGTGCCAGCAGTCCCACTCCTTCTGGGGGCTACAATGAGCAGTTCTTC; D: NA; size: many; V: TRBV28; J: TRBJ2-1
CDR3: CSVLAESSYNEQFF; DNA: TGCAGCGTTCTAGCGGAGAGCTCCTACAATGAGCAGTTCTTC; D: TRBD2; size: NA; V: TRBV29-1; J: TRBJ2-1